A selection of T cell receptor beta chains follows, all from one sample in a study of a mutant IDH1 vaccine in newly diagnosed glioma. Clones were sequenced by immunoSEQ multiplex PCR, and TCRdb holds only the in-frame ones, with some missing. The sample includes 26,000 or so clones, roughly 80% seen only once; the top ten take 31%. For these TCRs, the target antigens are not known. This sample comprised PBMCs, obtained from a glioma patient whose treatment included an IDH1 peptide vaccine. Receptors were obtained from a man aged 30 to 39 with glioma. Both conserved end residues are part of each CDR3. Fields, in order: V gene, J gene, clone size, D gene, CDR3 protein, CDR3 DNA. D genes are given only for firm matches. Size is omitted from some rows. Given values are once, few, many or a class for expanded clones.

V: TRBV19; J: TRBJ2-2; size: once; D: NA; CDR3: CASSVGHNTGELFF; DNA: TGTGCCAGTAGTGTGGGACATAACACCGGGGAGCTGTTTTTT
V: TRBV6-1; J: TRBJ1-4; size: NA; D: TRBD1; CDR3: CASTWTGAYEKLFF; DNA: TGTGCCAGCACTTGGACAGGGGCTTATGAAAAACTGTTTTTT
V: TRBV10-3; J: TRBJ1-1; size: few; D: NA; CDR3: CAISVQEGTEAFF; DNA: TGTGCCATCAGTGTCCAAGAGGGCACTGAAGCTTTCTTT
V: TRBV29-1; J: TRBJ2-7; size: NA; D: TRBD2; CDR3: CSAYGTSGNWEQYF; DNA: TGCAGCGCTTACGGGACTAGCGGGAATTGGGAGCAGTACTTC
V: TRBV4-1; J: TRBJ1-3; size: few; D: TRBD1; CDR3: CASSQEVGRTGAGNTIYF; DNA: TGCGCCAGCAGCCAAGAGGTAGGGCGGACAGGGGCCGGAAACACCATATATTTT
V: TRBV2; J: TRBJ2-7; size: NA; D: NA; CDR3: CASSVGQTPYEQYF; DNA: TGTGCCAGCAGTGTAGGGCAGACTCCCTACGAGCAGTACTTC
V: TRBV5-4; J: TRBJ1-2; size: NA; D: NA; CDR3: CASSLDGTPTSTPGYTF; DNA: TGTGCCAGCAGCTTGGACGGGACACCCACCTCAACTCCTGGCTACACCTTC
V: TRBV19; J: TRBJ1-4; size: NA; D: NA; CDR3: CASRPQGSNEKLFF; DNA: TGTGCCAGTAGACCCCAGGGATCTAATGAAAAACTGTTTTTT
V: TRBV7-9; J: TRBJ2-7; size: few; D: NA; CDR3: CASGRDSYEQYF; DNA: TGTGCCAGCGGGCGGGACAGCTACGAGCAGTACTTC
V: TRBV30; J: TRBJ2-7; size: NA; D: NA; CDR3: CAWSVRVRSYEQYF; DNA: TGTGCCTGGAGTGTACGGGTCCGTTCCTACGAGCAGTACTTC
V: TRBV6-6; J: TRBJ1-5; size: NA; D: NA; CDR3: CASSSLGTNQPQHF; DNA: TGTGCCAGCAGTTCATTGGGGACCAATCAGCCCCAGCATTTT
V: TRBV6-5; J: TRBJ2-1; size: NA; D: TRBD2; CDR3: CASTSGGAYNEQFF; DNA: TGTGCCAGCACGAGCGGGGGGGCCTACAATGAGCAGTTCTTC
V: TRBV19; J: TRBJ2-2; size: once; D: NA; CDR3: CASSIPGGYSPGELFF; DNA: TGTGCCAGTAGTATCCCTGGGGGATATTCCCCCGGGGAGCTGTTTTTT
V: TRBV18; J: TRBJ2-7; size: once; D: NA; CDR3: CASSPAGTNYEQYF; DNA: TGTGCCAGCTCACCGGCCGGGACAAACTACGAGCAGTACTTC
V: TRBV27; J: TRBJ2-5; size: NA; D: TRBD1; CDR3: CASSTGTAQTQYF; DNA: TGTGCCAGCAGTACCGGGACAGCTCAGACCCAGTACTTC
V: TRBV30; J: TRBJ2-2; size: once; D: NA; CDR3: CAWSVLPGRAGELFF; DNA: TGTGCCTGGAGTGTACTTCCGGGGCGAGCCGGGGAGCTGTTTTTT
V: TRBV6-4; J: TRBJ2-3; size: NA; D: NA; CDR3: CASSAGTFSTDTQYF; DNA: TGTGCCAGCAGTGCCGGGACATTCAGCACAGATACGCAGTATTTT
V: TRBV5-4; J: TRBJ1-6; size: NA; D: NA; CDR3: CASSLGGYNSPLHF; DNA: TGTGCCAGCAGCTTAGGAGGATATAATTCACCCCTCCACTTT
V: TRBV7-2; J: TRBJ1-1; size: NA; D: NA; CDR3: CASSLVLRMNTEAFF; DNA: TGTGCCAGCAGCTTAGTTCTGAGGATGAACACTGAAGCTTTCTTT
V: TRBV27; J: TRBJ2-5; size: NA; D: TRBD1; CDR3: CASNPGTGEFGETQYF; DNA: TGTGCCAGCAACCCCGGGACAGGGGAATTTGGGGAGACCCAGTACTTC
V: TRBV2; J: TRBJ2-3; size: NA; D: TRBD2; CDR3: CASSPLAGTDTQYF; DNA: TGTGCCAGCAGTCCCCTAGCGGGGACAGATACGCAGTATTTT
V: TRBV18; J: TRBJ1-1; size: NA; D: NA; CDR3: CASSPRGADTEAFF; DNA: TGTGCCAGCTCACCACGGGGGGCTGACACTGAAGCTTTCTTT
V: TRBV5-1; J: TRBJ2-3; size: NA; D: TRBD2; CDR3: CASSLDLAGSTDTQYF; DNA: TGCGCCAGCAGCTTGGATCTAGCGGGGAGCACAGATACGCAGTATTTT
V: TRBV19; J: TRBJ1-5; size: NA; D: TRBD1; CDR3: CASSTPGQGTQPQHF; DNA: TGTGCCAGTAGTACACCGGGACAGGGGACTCAGCCCCAGCATTTT
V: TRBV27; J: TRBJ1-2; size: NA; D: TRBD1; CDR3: CASSSDRDHWNGYTF; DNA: TGTGCCAGCAGTTCGGACAGGGATCATTGGAATGGCTACACCTTC
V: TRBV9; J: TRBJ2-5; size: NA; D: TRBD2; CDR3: CASSTNGLAEYQETQYF; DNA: TGTGCCAGCAGCACTAATGGCCTAGCGGAGTACCAAGAGACCCAGTACTTC
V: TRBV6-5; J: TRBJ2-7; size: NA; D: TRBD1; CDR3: CASSYVGQGYEQYF; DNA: TGTGCCAGCAGTTACGTCGGACAGGGCTACGAGCAGTACTTC
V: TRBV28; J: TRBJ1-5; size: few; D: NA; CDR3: CASCRVNQPQHF; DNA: TGTGCCAGCTGTCGGGTCAATCAGCCCCAGCATTTT
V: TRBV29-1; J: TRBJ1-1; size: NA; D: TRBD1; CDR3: CSVGQGLNTEAFF; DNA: TGCAGCGTTGGACAGGGCCTGAACACTGAAGCTTTCTTT
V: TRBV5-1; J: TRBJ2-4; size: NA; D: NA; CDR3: CASSLGSEENIQYF; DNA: TGCGCCAGCAGCTTGGGCTCAGAGGAAAACATTCAGTACTTC
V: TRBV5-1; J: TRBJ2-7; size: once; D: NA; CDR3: CASSLDKTATYEQYF; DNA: TGCGCCAGCAGCTTGGACAAGACAGCCACCTACGAGCAGTACTTC
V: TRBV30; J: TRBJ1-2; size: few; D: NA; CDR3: CACNTDRPYGYTF; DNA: TGTGCCTGTAATACGGACCGTCCCTATGGCTACACCTTC
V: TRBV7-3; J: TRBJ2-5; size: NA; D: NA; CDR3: CASSRGGAETQYF; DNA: TGTGCCAGCAGCCGAGGAGGAGCGGAGACCCAGTACTTC
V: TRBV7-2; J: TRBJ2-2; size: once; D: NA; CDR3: CASSLVRAAGELFF; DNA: TGTGCCAGCAGCTTAGTTCGCGCCGCCGGGGAGCTGTTTTTT
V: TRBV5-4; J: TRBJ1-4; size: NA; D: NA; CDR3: CASSLKQGLTNEKLFF; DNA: TGTGCCAGCAGCTTGAAACAGGGTCTGACTAATGAAAAACTGTTTTTT
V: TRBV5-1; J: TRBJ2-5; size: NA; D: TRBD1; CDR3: CASSWTGAGETQYF; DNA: TGCGCCAGCAGCTGGACAGGGGCCGGAGAGACCCAGTACTTC
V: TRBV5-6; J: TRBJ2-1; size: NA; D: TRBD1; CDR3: CASSTDRGAYNEQFF; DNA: TGTGCCAGCAGCACGGACAGGGGTGCCTACAATGAGCAGTTCTTC
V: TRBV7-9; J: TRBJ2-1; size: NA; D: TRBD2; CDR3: CASSLGLAGGRNEQFF; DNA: TGTGCCAGCAGCTTGGGACTAGCGGGAGGGCGGAATGAGCAGTTCTTC
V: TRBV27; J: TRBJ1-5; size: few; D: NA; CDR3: CASSYRGVGNQPQHF; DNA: TGTGCCAGCAGTTACCGGGGGGTGGGCAATCAGCCCCAGCATTTT
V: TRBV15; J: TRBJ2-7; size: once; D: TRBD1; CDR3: CATSRPDRGSNEQYF; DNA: TGTGCCACCAGCAGGCCAGACAGGGGGAGCAACGAGCAGTACTTC
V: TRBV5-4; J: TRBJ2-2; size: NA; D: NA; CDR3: CASSLYGTGELFF; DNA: TGTGCCAGCAGCTTGTATGGCACCGGGGAGCTGTTTTTT
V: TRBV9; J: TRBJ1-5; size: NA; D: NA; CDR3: CASSVEGVGNQPQHF; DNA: TGTGCCAGCAGCGTAGAGGGAGTGGGCAATCAGCCCCAGCATTTT
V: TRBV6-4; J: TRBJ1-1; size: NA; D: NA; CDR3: CASRGTRRDTEAFF; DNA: TGTGCCAGCAGGGGGACAAGGAGGGACACTGAAGCTTTCTTT
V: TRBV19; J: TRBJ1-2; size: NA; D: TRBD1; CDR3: CASRGQGRGGYTF; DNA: TGTGCCAGTCGTGGACAGGGTAGGGGTGGCTACACCTTC
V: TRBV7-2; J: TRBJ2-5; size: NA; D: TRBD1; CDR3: CASSFTGGETQYF; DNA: TGTGCCAGCAGCTTCACAGGGGGAGAGACCCAGTACTTC
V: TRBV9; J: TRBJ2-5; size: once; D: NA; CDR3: CASSVGTGTETQYF; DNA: TGTGCCAGCAGCGTAGGAACAGGTACGGAGACCCAGTACTTC
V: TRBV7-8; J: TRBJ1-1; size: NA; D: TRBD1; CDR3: CASSFAGQGNTEAFF; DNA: TGTGCCAGCAGCTTCGCTGGACAGGGGAACACTGAAGCTTTCTTT
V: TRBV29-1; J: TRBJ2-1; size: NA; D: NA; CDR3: CSVEKARGYNEQFF; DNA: TGCAGCGTTGAAAAGGCAAGGGGCTACAATGAGCAGTTCTTC